This T cell receptor (beta chain) was recorded in a study of T cell repertoires in ileal Crohn's disease. Study-wide points: Compared with CD4 T cells, sorted CD8 cells carried more expanded clones.

This clone was seen only once. Its antigen is unknown. Data came from immunoSEQ multiplex PCR; TCRdb stores just in-frame clones and leaves some out. Of roughly 5,000 clones listed, 82% are singletons. This TCR was sampled from an adult with Crohn's disease. Material for sequencing was ileal tissue.

CDR3: CASGLGEGRAEAFF. The CDR3 nucleotides are TGTGCTAGTGGCCTGGGGGAGGGTCGAGCTGAAGCTTTCTTT. V and J are TRBV12-5 and TRBJ1-1; possible D gene TRBD1, 5 bases. Between the trimmed V and J ends, which lost 6 bases and 6 bases, there was a span of 17 bases. Looked up from germline, CDR1 is LGHNT and CDR2 is FRNRAP. The CDR3 totals 14 residues.